A single sample is the source of the 10 T cell receptor beta chains below, sequenced in a study of blood T cells in healthy people across ages. A second PCR of 7 to 11 cycles used a sample-barcoded 5' primer and a J-beta primer mix. One entry per CDR3 protein, called by TCRdb with MiXCR from the 5' RACE reads. The repertoire includes around 990,000 distinct CDR3 sequences, less than 45% of them detected once, and 10% to 15% sits in the top ten. Sequencing was carried out using blood. The receptor source for this set is a man aged 18-30 years in good health.

This rearrangement joins TRBV6-5 to TRBJ2-7, with TRBD2 as a possible D gene (6 bases). The CDR3 has 16 amino acids. Trimming cost V 6 bases and J 7 bases, with 25 bases left between them. Germline values: CDR1 MNHEY, CDR2 SVGAGI. In DNA form, the CDR3 reads TGTGCCAGCAGCGCCATTTCGGGGGTCTCGACGGAGGAGCAGTACTTC. This gives the protein CASSAISGVSTEEQYF.

The V and J genes are TRBV12-3 or TRBV12-4 and TRBJ2-1; TRBD2 aligns across 9 bases. CDR3 length: 16 amino acids. J lost 5 bases, V lost 3 bases, and 8 bases had no gene match. The CDR3 protein is CASSFGLAGPNNEQFF. The CDR3 nucleotides are TGTGCCAGCAGTTTCGGGCTAGCGGGGCCTAACAATGAGCAGTTCTTC.

The V and J genes are TRBV7-2 and TRBJ1-5; 8 bases fit TRBD1. The germline V gene encodes CDR1 SGHTA and CDR2 FQGNSA. This CDR3 contains 15 residues. Unmatched junction bases numbered 5, after V lost 1 base and J lost 6 bases. In nucleotides, the CDR3 is TGTGCCAGCAGCTTAGGTTACAGGGGGACTCAGCCCCAGCATTTT. Translating it yields CASSLGYRGTQPQHF.

The chain carries TRBV7-2 and TRBJ1-2; D remains unclear. The germline V gene has CDR1 SGHTA and CDR2 FQGNSA. Trimming took off 1 base at V and 0 bases at J, with 6 bases between the two ends. The CDR3 runs to 14 residues. The CDR3 region is CASSLETSNYGYTF. The CDR3, as DNA: TGTGCCAGCAGCTTAGAGACCTCTAACTATGGCTACACCTTC. The full variable domain, completed using reference TRBV7-2 and TRBJ1-2, is GAGVSQSPSNKVTEKGKDVELRCDPISGHTALYWYRQSLGQGLEFLIYFQGNSAPDKSGLPSDRFSAERTGGSVSTLTIQRTQQEDSAVYLCASSLETSNYGYTFGSGTRLTVV.

V is TRBV11-2 and J is TRBJ2-7; D is possibly TRBD1 (7 bases). The germline gives CDR1 SGHAT, CDR2 FQNNGV. CDR3 length: 17 residues. Deletions cut 1 base from V and 2 bases from J, with 18 bases between. The CDR3 here is CASSLGVQGGRPYEQYF. The CDR3 coding sequence is TGTGCCAGCAGCTTAGGAGTCCAGGGGGGCCGACCCTACGAGCAGTACTTC. Together with reference TRBV11-2 and TRBJ2-7, the CDR3 gives the full variable domain: EAGVAQSPRYKIIEKRQSVAFWCNPISGHATLYWYQQILGQGPKLLIQFQNNGVVDDSQLPKDRFSAERLKGVDSTLKIQPAKLEDSAVYLCASSLGVQGGRPYEQYFGPGTRLTVT.

A few counts support this clonotype. This chain uses TRBV6-2 or TRBV6-3 with TRBJ1-2; 7 bases are shared with TRBD1. Germline trimming cut 8 bases from V and 8 bases from J; bases unmatched to any gene: 11. Germline assignment: CDR1 MNHEY and CDR2 SVGEGT. The length of the CDR3 is 13 residues. The CDR3 loop is CASLDRFSQGYTF. CDR3 sequence (DNA): TGTGCCAGCCTGGACAGGTTCTCGCAGGGCTACACCTTC.

The rearrangement joins TRBV12-5 to TRBJ2-7; D is ambiguous. The germline V gene has CDR1 LGHNT and CDR2 FRNRAP. This CDR3 region has 15 residues. Trimming left V 2 bases short and J 9 bases short, with 20 bases between. CDR3 coding DNA: TGTGCTAGTGGTTTGCCCCCATATGGGTCAAAGGGGCAGTACTTC. This gives the protein CASGLPPYGSKGQYF.

This rearrangement joins TRBV7-2 to TRBJ1-2; no firm D call. This CDR3 is built from 12 residues. Germline V gene data show CDR1 as SGHTA and CDR2 as FQGNSA. Deletions cut 5 bases from V and 8 bases from J, with 12 bases between. In DNA form, the CDR3 reads TGTGCCAGCAGCCCCCTGGTTAGGGGCTACACCTTC. This gives the protein CASSPLVRGYTF.

This chain connects TRBV20-1 to TRBJ2-1, with 11 positions matching TRBD2. The CDR3 consists of 15 residues. Germline V gene sequence: CDR1 DFQATT, CDR2 SNEGSKA (reference sequence). With 5 bases clipped from V and 4 bases from J, the junction kept 7 bases outside the gene matches. CDR3 in DNA: TGCAGTGCTCCTAGCGGGGGGAAACTATACAATGAGCAGTTCTTC. The encoded protein is CSAPSGGKLYNEQFF.

The genes are TRBV6-1 and TRBJ1-4, with 9 bases fitting TRBD1. V trimming: 5 bases; J trimming: 0 bases; junction bases outside the gene matches: 7. The CDR3 is made up of 17 amino acids. Germline V gene lookup returns CDR1 MNHNS and CDR2 SASEGT. The CDR3 DNA follows: TGTGCCAGCAGTAAGCCGGGACAGGGTGCAACTAATGAAAAACTGTTTTTT. Encoded protein: CASSKPGQGATNEKLFF.